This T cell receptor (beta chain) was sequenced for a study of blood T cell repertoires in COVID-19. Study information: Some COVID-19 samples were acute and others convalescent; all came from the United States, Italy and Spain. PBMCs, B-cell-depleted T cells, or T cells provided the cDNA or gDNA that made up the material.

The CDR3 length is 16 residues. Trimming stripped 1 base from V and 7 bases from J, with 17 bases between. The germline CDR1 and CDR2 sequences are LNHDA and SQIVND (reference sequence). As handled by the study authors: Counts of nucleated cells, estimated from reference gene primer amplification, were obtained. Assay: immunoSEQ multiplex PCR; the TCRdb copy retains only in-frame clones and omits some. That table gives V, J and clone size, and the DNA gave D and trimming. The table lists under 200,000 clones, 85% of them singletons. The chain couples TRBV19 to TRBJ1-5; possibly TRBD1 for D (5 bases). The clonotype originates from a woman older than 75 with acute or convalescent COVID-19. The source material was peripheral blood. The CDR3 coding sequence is TGTGCCAGTAGTATAGGTCCAGGGATGGCTGGGCAGCCCCAGCATTTT. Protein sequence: CASSIGPGMAGQPQHF.